Below, 29 T cell receptor beta chains from the same sample are listed, as sequenced in a study of low-dose radiotherapy and immunotherapy resistance in tumors. Time point denoted: before trial treatment. Primers used for first-strand cDNA, a TRAV- and TRBV-specific set, covered both alpha and beta chains. Using a constant-region primer together with a V-primer adapter, TCRs were subjected to about 18 PCR cycles of amplification. TCRdb processed the reads anew with MiXCR; each CDR3 protein has one entry. The sample has fewer than 95,000 distinct CDR3 sequences; more than 8.5% are singletons. The source was PBMCs, collected before treatment. The receptor set was obtained from a male donor with prostate cancer.

In this sample, this clonotype turned up many times. This chain links TRBV19 with TRBJ2-1; D uncertain. CDR1 is LNHDA and CDR2 is SQIVND in the germline V gene (reference sequence). The CDR3 is 15 amino acids. Deletions cut 8 bases from V and 0 bases from J, with 14 bases between. The CDR3 region has the DNA TGTGCCAGTGCTATCCCGGCCAGCTCCTACAATGAGCAGTTCTTC. It is translated as CASAIPASSYNEQFF.

This clonotype was picked up many times. The chain combines TRBV5-1 with TRBJ2-1; D unclear. V was cut by 0 bases and J by 1 base, with 8 bases left in between. This CDR3 comprises 15 residues. The germline gives CDR1 SGHRS, CDR2 YFSETQ. The CDR3 DNA reads as TGCGCCAGCAGCTTGGTATCGGTTTCCTACAATGAGCAGTTCTTC. It translates to CASSLVSVSYNEQFF.

This clonotype has a count of ten or more. V is TRBV29-1 and J is TRBJ2-7; TRBD2 matches 7 bases. With 7 bases clipped from V and 4 bases from J, the junction kept 10 bases outside the gene matches. This CDR3 is 13 amino acids long. Germline-derived CDR1 and CDR2 are SQVTM and ANQGSEA. CDR3 region: CSGSGGSKYEQYF. CDR3 in DNA: TGCAGCGGTAGTGGCGGGAGTAAGTACGAGCAGTACTTC.

In this sample, this clonotype turned up many times. The rearrangement uses TRBV14 and TRBJ1-1; 7 bases are a match to TRBD1. The germline CDR1 and CDR2 sequences are SGHDN and FVKESK. The length of the CDR3 is 16 residues. V shed 0 bases and J 1 base; nucleotides not matched to a gene: 5. In DNA form, the CDR3 reads TGTGCCAGCAGCCAAGAACCAAACAGGGGGAACACTGAAGCTTTCTTT. Amino acids: CASSQEPNRGNTEAFF.

The sample holds many counts of this clonotype. The chain carries TRBV20-1 and TRBJ2-2, with 7 bases matching TRBD1. Germline CDR1 and CDR2: DFQATT and SNEGSKA (reference sequence). V lost 1 base, J lost 4 bases, and 3 bases stayed unmatched. The CDR3 sequence is 14 residues long. CDR3 DNA sequence: TGCAGTGCTAGAGCGGGACAGAGCACCGGGGAGCTGTTTTTT. It is translated as CSARAGQSTGELFF.

With respect to this clonotype: A far larger clone is off by one base, so a read error is likely. The chain uses TRBV14 and TRBJ2-1; TRBD2 matches 8 bases. This CDR3 comprises 16 residues. After removal of 4 bases from V and 13 bases from J, the junction contained 18 bases not matched to a gene. Germline V gives CDR1 SGHDN, CDR2 FVKESK. The CDR3 loop is CASSLRTGLAQNIQFF. CDR3 coding DNA: TGTGCCAGCAGCCTCCGGACCGGACTAGCACAAAACATTCAGTTCTTC.

The J gene is TRBJ1-2, the V gene TRBV20-1; 8 bases line up with TRBD1. The CDR3 is made up of 11 amino acids. The V gene's germline CDR1 is DFQATT and CDR2 SNEGSKA (reference sequence). The chain's CDR3 is CIPPGGEVYTF. CDR3 bases: TGCATCCCCCCAGGGGGCGAGGTCTACACCTTC.

This clonotype has a count of ten or more. This chain uses TRBV7-6 with TRBJ2-2, with D perhaps TRBD1 or TRBD2 (5 bases each). Germline assignment: CDR1 SGHVS and CDR2 FNYEAQ. V was shortened by 2 bases and J by 1 base, with 11 bases between the two germline ends. CDR3 length: 16 amino acids. The CDR3 nucleotides read TGTGCCAGCAGCTTATCCGGGACGCGGAACACCGGGGAGCTGTTTTTT. This encodes CASSLSGTRNTGELFF.

This clonotype was observed at least ten times. The rearrangement uses TRBV28 and TRBJ1-1; possible D gene TRBD1, 6 bases. The CDR3 extends over 12 amino acids. The germline V and J ends were trimmed by 5 bases and 9 bases, with 13 bases remaining between them. The germline V gene has CDR1 MDHEN and CDR2 SYDVKM. The CDR3 sequence: CASSLGGYQAFF. The CDR3 nucleotides read TGTGCCAGCAGTCTAGGGGGTTACCAAGCTTTCTTT.

This clonotype was recorded many times. The V call is TRBV5-5, the J call TRBJ1-6, with TRBD1 matching 9 bases. V was pared by 3 bases and J by 6 bases, with 13 bases of the junction left unmatched. Germline loops: CDR1 SGHKS, CDR2 YYEKEE (reference sequence). The CDR3 is 18 residues long. The CDR3 nucleotides are TGTGCCAGCAGCTCCGCGGCCGGGACAGGGAACCCTAATTCACCCCTCCACTTT. Translation: CASSSAAGTGNPNSPLHF.

This clonotype was counted ten times or more. This chain connects TRBV7-9 to TRBJ1-1; maybe TRBD1 (6 bases). In germline, CDR1 is SEHNR, CDR2 FQNEAQ (reference sequence). This CDR3 is 16 amino acids long. Trimming pared 4 bases from V and 5 bases from J, leaving 20 bases between. For the CDR3, the DNA is TGTGCCAGCAGCTCGTTGTCGGGGGGCGCGAGAACTGAAGCTTTCTTT. Protein sequence: CASSSLSGGARTEAFF.

The sample holds many counts of this clonotype. The genes are TRBV20-1 and TRBJ2-3, with unresolved D. Trimming took 3 bases from V and 0 from J, leaving 10 bases between them. This CDR3 spans 14 amino acids. In germline, CDR1 is DFQATT, CDR2 SNEGSKA (reference sequence). This CDR3 is CSASLGSSTDTQYF. CDR3 sequence (DNA): TGCAGTGCTAGTTTGGGATCTAGCACAGATACGCAGTATTTT.

The sample holds many counts of this clonotype. The V and J genes are TRBV5-1 and TRBJ2-6, with D unresolved. Germline V gene data show CDR1 as SGHRS and CDR2 as YFSETQ. The CDR3 runs 15 residues. Trimming left V 0 bases short and J 2 bases short, with 6 bases between. As DNA, the CDR3 is TGCGCCAGCAGCTTGGAGGGCGCTGGGGCCAACGTCCTGACTTTC. Amino acids: CASSLEGAGANVLTF.

This clonotype was detected many times. The chain combines TRBV4-3 with TRBJ1-1; D uncertain. The CDR3 is 14 amino acids. Germline CDR1 is LGHNA and CDR2 is YSLEER. Trimming removed 2 bases from V and 0 bases from J, with 7 bases in between. The CDR3 protein is CASSQQAMNTEAFF. The CDR3 DNA follows: TGCGCCAGCAGCCAACAGGCGATGAACACTGAAGCTTTCTTT.

This clonotype was counted at least ten times. The gene calls are TRBV6-2 or TRBV6-3 and TRBJ1-1, with D tentatively TRBD1 (6 bases). From germline, CDR1 is MNHEY and CDR2 SVGEGT. The ends were cut back, 7 bases at V and 4 bases at J, with 16 bases in the middle. There are 14 residues in the CDR3. The CDR3 loop is CASTDPGGATEAFF. CDR3 DNA: TGTGCCAGCACCGACCCCGGGGGGGCCACTGAAGCTTTCTTT.

The sample holds many counts of this clonotype. The chain carries TRBV20-1 and TRBJ1-2; D gene uncertain. This CDR3 comprises 12 residues. Looked up from germline, CDR1 is DFQATT and CDR2 is SNEGSKA (reference sequence). V lost 6 bases and J 2 bases, leaving 10 bases between the germline ends. The CDR3 DNA follows: TGCAGTGCCCCGTTGAGGAACTATGGCTACACCTTC. This gives the protein CSAPLRNYGYTF.

This clonotype was seen ten or more times. This chain uses TRBV7-2 with TRBJ2-5; D is uncertain. CDR1 and CDR2 from the germline V gene are SGHTA and FQGNSA. V was cut by 0 bases and J by 1 base, with 12 bases left in between. The CDR3 is made up of 16 amino acids. CDR3 bases: TGTGCCAGCAGCTTAGCGGGGTCAAGAGTCCAAGAGACCCAGTACTTC. This codes for CASSLAGSRVQETQYF.

This clonotype was recorded at least ten times. V is TRBV11-2 and J is TRBJ2-2; 7 nucleotides match TRBD2. V was clipped by 0 bases and J by 1 base; unmatched bases: 5. The CDR3 is made up of 17 amino acids. Germline V gives CDR1 SGHAT, CDR2 FQNNGV. The CDR3, as DNA: TGTGCCAGCAGCTTAGATTTGGCTAGCGGGAACACCGGGGAGCTGTTTTTT. Translation gives CASSLDLASGNTGELFF.

Ten or more counts support this clonotype. The rearrangement joins TRBV9 to TRBJ2-2; D possibly corresponds to TRBD2 (6 bases). The V end was cut by 2 bases, the J end by 3 bases, with 11 bases between. Germline V gene lookup returns CDR1 SGDLS and CDR2 YYNGEE. CDR3 length: 15 amino acids. The CDR3 DNA reads as TGTGCCAGCAGCGTGGAGGGGAGATACACCGGGGAGCTGTTTTTT. Translating gives CASSVEGRYTGELFF.

In this sample, this clonotype turned up many times. The chain employs TRBV29-1 and TRBJ2-7; D is unclear. V was clipped by 1 base and J by 2 bases, with 9 bases between them. CDR3 size: 13 residues. Germline V gene data show CDR1 as SQVTM and CDR2 as ANQGSEA. For the CDR3, the DNA is TGCAGCGTTGAAGGCCAGAGACCCTACGAGCAGTACTTC. This sequence encodes CSVEGQRPYEQYF.

In its sample, this clonotype was seen many times. The V and J genes are TRBV30 and TRBJ2-4; TRBD2 agrees at 8 bases. The CDR3 loop spans 14 amino acids. The germline CDR1 and CDR2 sequences are GTSNPN and SVGIG (reference sequence). The V gene end was trimmed by 5 bases and the J gene end by 5 bases; junction bases not matched to a gene: 8. The DNA of the CDR3 is TGTGCCTGGTCTCCAATCGGGAGGGAAAACATTCAGTACTTC. This codes for CAWSPIGRENIQYF.

This clonotype has ten or more counts. V usage is TRBV7-2 and J usage is TRBJ2-7, with D possibly TRBD2 on 5 matching bases. In germline, CDR1 is SGHTA, CDR2 FQGNSA. V was pared by 0 bases and J by 3 bases, with 9 bases between. The CDR3 has 14 residues. The CDR3 sequence is CASSLARTRYEQYF. The CDR3 DNA reads TGTGCCAGCAGCTTAGCCAGGACTCGCTACGAGCAGTACTTC. Full variable domain (outside the CDR3, taken from reference TRBV7-2 and TRBJ2-7): GAGVSQSPSNKVTEKGKDVELRCDPISGHTALYWYRQSLGQGLEFLIYFQGNSAPDKSGLPSDRFSAERTGGSVSTLTIQRTQQEDSAVYLCASSLARTRYEQYFGPGTRLTVT.

This clonotype has ten or more counts. The V call is TRBV7-2, the J call TRBJ2-1; D call uncertain. Germline CDR1 is SGHTA and CDR2 is FQGNSA. V was clipped by 5 bases and J by 7 bases, with 9 bases between them. The CDR3 consists of 12 residues. The CDR3 sequence: CASSPLRNEQFF. CDR3 in DNA: TGTGCCAGCAGCCCCCTGAGAAATGAGCAGTTCTTC.

This clonotype has a count of ten or more. The V gene is TRBV20-1, the J gene TRBJ2-7; D gene uncertain. Germline loops: CDR1 DFQATT, CDR2 SNEGSKA (reference sequence). The CDR3 has 12 amino acids. V lost 0 bases, J lost 7 bases, and 10 bases lay in between. CDR3 region: CSARDVAIEQYF. The CDR3, as DNA: TGCAGTGCTAGAGATGTGGCGATAGAGCAGTACTTC.

This clonotype was counted ten times or more. The V call is TRBV20-1, the J call TRBJ2-7; possible D gene TRBD2, 6 bases. Deletions cut 5 bases from V and 3 bases from J, with 14 bases between. The CDR3 has 13 amino acids. Germline assignment: CDR1 DFQATT and CDR2 SNEGSKA (reference sequence). The CDR3, as DNA: TGCAGTGCTCGGCCGGGACTTAACTACGAGCAGTACTTC. Residues: CSARPGLNYEQYF.

This clonotype was counted a few times. This chain joins TRBV27 and TRBJ2-7; no definite D call. V was trimmed by 11 bases and J by 3 bases, leaving 5 bases between them. This CDR3 has 9 amino acids. The germline V gene has CDR1 MNHEY and CDR2 SMNVEV (reference sequence). The CDR3 coding sequence is TGTGCCCGCGGCTACGAGCAGTACTTC. Protein product: CARGYEQYF.

With regard to this clonotype: One base separates it from a far larger clone, so it is likely a read error. The rearrangement joins TRBV6-5 to TRBJ1-1; a possible D gene is TRBD1 (5 bases). V dropped 7 bases and J dropped 10 bases, with 16 bases sitting between them. This CDR3 region has 12 residues. In germline, CDR1 is MNHEY, CDR2 SVGAGI. CDR3 DNA: TGTGCCAGCATGTTGAAGGGGTGGGGAGCTTTCTTT. This translates into CASMLKGWGAFF.

This clonotype was detected many times. The chain couples TRBV5-1 to TRBJ1-5; D might be TRBD1 (5 bases). This CDR3 spans 17 amino acids. V lost 1 base and J lost 0, with 14 bases in between. Germline CDR1 reads SGHRS; CDR2 reads YFSETQ. CDR3 amino acids: CASSLSPTDFSNQPQHF. CDR3 coding DNA: TGCGCCAGCAGCTTGTCCCCGACAGATTTTAGCAATCAGCCCCAGCATTTT.

At least ten counts were recorded for this clonotype. The chain is built from TRBV29-1 and TRBJ2-4, with D perhaps TRBD2 (5 bases). Trimming removed 2 bases at V and 4 bases at J, with 9 bases between. CDR1 and CDR2 (germline): SQVTM, ANQGSEA. The CDR3 consists of 13 residues. This CDR3 reads CSVERGRKNIQYF. The CDR3, as DNA: TGCAGCGTTGAACGAGGGAGAAAAAACATTCAGTACTTC. The full variable domain, its missing parts supplied by reference TRBV29-1 and TRBJ2-4, is SAVISQKPSRDICQRGTSLTIQCQVDSQVTMMFWYRQQPGQSLTLIATANQGSEATYESGFVIDKFPISRPNLTFSTLTVSNMSPEDSSIYLCSVERGRKNIQYFGAGTRLSVL.